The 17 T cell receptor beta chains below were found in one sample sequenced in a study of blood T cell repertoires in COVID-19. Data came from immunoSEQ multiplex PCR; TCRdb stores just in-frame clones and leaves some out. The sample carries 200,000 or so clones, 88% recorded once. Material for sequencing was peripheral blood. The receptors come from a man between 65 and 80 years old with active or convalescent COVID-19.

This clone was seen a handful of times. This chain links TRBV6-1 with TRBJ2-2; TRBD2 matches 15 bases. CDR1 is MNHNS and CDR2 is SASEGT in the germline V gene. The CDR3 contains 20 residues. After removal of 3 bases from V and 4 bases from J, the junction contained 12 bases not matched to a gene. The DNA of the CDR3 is TGTGCCAGCAGTGACCCTGGGACTAGCGGGGGGTCGGGAGGCACCGGGGAGCTGTTTTTT. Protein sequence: CASSDPGTSGGSGGTGELFF.

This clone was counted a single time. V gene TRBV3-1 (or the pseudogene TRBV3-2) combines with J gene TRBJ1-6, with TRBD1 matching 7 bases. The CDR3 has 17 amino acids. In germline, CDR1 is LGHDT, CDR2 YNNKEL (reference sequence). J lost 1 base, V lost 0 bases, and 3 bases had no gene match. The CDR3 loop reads CASSQDPGGSYNSPLHF. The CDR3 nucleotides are TGTGCCAGCAGCCAAGATCCAGGGGGATCCTATAATTCACCCCTCCACTTT.

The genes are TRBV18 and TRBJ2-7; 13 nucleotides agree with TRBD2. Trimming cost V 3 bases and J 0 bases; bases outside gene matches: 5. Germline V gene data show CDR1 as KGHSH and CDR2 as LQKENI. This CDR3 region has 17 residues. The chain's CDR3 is CASSPTSGGSSSYEQYF. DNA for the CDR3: TGTGCCAGCTCACCGACTAGCGGGGGGTCAAGCTCCTACGAGCAGTACTTC.

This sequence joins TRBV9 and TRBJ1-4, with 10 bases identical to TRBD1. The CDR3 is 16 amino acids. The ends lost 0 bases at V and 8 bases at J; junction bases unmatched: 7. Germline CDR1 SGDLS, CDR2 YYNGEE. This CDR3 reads CASSVGAGQGDEKLFF. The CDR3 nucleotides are TGTGCCAGCAGCGTAGGGGCCGGACAGGGGGACGAAAAACTGTTTTTT.

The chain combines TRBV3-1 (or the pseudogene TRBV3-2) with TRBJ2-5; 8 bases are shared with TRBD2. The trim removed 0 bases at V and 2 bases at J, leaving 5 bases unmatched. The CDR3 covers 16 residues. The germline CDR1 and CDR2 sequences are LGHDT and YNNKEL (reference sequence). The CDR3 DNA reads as TGTGCCAGCAGCCAAGAGGTCGGGGGGGAACAAGAGACCCAGTACTTC. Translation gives CASSQEVGGEQETQYF.

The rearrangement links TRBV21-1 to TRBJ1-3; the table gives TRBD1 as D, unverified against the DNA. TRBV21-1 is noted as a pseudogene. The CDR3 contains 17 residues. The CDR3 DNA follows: TGTGCCAGCAGCAAAAAAGGAGGACAGGTTTCTGGAAACACCATATATTTT. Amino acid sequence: CASSKKGGQVSGNTIYF.

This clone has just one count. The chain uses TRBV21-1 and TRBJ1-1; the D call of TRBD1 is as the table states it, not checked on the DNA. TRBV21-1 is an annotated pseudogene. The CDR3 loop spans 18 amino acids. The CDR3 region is CASSTKPGQGERNTEAFF. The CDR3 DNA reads TGTGCCAGCAGCACGAAGCCGGGACAGGGGGAACGGAACACTGAAGCTTTCTTT.

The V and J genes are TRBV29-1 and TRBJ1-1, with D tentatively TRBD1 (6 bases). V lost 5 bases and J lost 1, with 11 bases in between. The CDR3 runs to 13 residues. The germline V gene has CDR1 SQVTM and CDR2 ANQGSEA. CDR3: CSVTGSRNTEAFF. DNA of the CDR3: TGCAGCGTTACAGGGTCGCGGAACACTGAAGCTTTCTTT.

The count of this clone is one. CDR3 region: CASSITSDRFNQPQHF. The CDR3 nucleotides read TGTGCCAGTAGTATAACTAGTGACAGGTTTAATCAGCCCCAGCATTTT. The rearrangement links TRBV19 to TRBJ1-5; tentatively, D is TRBD1 (6 bases). The V gene lost 2 bases and the J gene lost 4 bases, with 15 bases spanning the gap. CDR1 LNHDA and CDR2 SQIVND come from the germline V gene (reference sequence). The length of the CDR3 is 16 residues.

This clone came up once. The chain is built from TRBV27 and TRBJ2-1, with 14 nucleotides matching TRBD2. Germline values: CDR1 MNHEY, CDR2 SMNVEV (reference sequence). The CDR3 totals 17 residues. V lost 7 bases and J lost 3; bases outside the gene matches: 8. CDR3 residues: CASTRSGTSGSYNEQFF. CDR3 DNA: TGTGCCAGCACCCGATCCGGGACTAGCGGGAGCTACAATGAGCAGTTCTTC.

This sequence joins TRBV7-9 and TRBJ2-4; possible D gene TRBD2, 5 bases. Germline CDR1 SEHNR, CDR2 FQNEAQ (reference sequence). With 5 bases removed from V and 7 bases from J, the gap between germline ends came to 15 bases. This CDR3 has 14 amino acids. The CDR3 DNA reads TGTGCCAGCAGCCCCTCGGCCCCGGGGAACATTCAGTACTTC. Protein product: CASSPSAPGNIQYF.

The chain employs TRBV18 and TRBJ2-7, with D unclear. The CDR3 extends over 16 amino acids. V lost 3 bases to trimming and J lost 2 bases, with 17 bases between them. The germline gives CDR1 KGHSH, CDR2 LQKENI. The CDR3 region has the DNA TGTGCCAGCTCACCCAACTCCGCCAGGATCCCCTACGAGCAGTACTTC. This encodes CASSPNSARIPYEQYF.

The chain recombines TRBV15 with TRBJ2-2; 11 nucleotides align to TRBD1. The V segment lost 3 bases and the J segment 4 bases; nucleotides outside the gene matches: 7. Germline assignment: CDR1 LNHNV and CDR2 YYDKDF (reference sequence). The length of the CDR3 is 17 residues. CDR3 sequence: CATSSSDGTGGTGELFF. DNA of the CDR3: TGTGCCACCAGCAGCTCCGACGGGACAGGGGGCACCGGGGAGCTGTTTTTT.

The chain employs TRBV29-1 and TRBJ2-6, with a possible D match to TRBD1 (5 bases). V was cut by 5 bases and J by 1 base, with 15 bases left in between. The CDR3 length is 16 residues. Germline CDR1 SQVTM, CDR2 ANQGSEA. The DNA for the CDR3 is TGCAGCGTTAGGGTCAGGGTGGGATCTGGGGCCAACGTCCTGACTTTC. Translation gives CSVRVRVGSGANVLTF.

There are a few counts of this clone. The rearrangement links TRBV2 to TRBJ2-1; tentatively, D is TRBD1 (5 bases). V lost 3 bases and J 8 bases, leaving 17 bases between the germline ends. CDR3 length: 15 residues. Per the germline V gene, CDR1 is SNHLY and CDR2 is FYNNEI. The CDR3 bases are TGTGCCAGCAGTGACAGGGATGTTGCAAGCGATGAGCAGTTCTTC. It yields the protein CASSDRDVASDEQFF.

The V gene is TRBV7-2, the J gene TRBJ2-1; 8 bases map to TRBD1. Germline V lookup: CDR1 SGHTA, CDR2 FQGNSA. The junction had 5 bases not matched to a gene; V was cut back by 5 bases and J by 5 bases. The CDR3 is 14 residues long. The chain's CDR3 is CASSRGQENNEQFF. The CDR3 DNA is TGTGCCAGCAGCCGGGGACAGGAGAACAATGAGCAGTTCTTC. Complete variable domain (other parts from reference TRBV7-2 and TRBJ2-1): GAGVSQSPSNKVTEKGKDVELRCDPISGHTALYWYRQSLGQGLEFLIYFQGNSAPDKSGLPSDRFSAERTGGSVSTLTIQRTQQEDSAVYLCASSRGQENNEQFFGPGTRLTVL.

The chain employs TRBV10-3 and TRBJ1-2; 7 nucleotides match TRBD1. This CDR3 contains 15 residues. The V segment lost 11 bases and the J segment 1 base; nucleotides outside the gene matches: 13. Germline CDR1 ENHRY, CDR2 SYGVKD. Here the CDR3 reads CASTGQQSSNYGYTF. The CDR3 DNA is TGTGCCTCTACGGGACAGCAATCAAGTAACTATGGCTACACCTTC.